The clone carrying this T cell receptor beta chain was seen a single time. The target antigen is unknown. A read error may produce the germline difference seen at one junction end. Other nucleotide sequences in the sample specify the same CDR3. The data belong to a study of graft-versus-host responses after intestinal transplantation. Germline CDR1 KGHSH, CDR2 LQKENI. The CDR3 has 16 residues. Here immunoSEQ multiplex PCR was the method, and the copy in TCRdb shows in-frame clones only, minus some. Of about 90,000 clones detected, around 90% appear once; the ten largest clones hold roughly 0.31%. V is TRBV18 and J is TRBJ1-1; TRBD1 agrees at 8 bases. The origin of this receptor is a human donor who received an intestinal transplant. This specimen consisted of unstimulated CD4+ T cells sorted from spleen or lymph node cells, obtained before intestinal transplant. The CDR3 DNA is TGTGCCAGCTCACCCGAAAGACAGGGGATAAACACTGAGGCTTTCTTT. Its protein is CASSPERQGINTEAFF.